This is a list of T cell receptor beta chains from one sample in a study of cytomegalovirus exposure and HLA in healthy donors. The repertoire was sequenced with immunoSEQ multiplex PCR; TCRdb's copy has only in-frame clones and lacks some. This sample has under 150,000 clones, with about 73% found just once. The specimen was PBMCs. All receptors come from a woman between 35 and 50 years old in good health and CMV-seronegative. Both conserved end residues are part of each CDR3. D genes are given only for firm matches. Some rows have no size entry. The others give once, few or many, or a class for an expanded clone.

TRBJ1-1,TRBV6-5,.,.,TGTGCCAGCAGCCAAGACATACCCTCCACTGAAGCTTTCTTT,CASSQDIPSTEAFF
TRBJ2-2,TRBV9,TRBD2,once,TGTGCCAGCACCCCCACTAGCGGGAGCGTCACCGGGGAGCTGTTTTTT,CASTPTSGSVTGELFF
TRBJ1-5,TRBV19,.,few,TGTGCCAGTCAACACCGGGACTTCCTCAGTAGTCAGCCCCAGCATTTT,CASQHRDFLSSQPQHF
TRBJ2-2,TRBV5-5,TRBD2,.,TGTGCCAGCAGCTTCGGGACTAGCGGGCTTGTTGGGGAGCTGTTTTTT,CASSFGTSGLVGELFF
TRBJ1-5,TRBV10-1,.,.,TGCGCCAGCAGTGAGTTTTTCTCGACGGACAGTTTCCAGCCCCAGCATTTT,CASSEFFSTDSFQPQHF
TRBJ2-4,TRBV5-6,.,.,TGTGCCAGCAGCTCAGCCGGGTCTCGGCTAGCCAAAAACAGTCAGTACTTC,CASSSAGSRLAKNSQYF
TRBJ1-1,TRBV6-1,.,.,TGTGCCAGCAGTGAATCGAGAGAAGCTTTCTTT,CASSESREAFF
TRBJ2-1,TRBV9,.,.,TGTGCCAGCAGCCGATCAGTGGTTCAGGAGCAGTTCTTC,CASSRSVVQEQFF
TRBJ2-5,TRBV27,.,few,TGTGCCAGCAGTAAGACCTCACTAGTGAGGGAGACCCAGTACTTC,CASSKTSLVRETQYF
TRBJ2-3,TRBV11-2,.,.,TGTGCCAGCAGCCTGCAATCGGCGGAGGAGGTAGATACGCAGTATTTT,CASSLQSAEEVDTQYF
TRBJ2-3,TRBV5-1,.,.,TGCGCCAGCAGCTCCCAGGGCACAGATACGCAGTATTTT,CASSSQGTDTQYF
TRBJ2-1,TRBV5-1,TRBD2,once,TGCGCCAGCAGCTTGGCCGTAGCGGGATCCTACAATGAGCAGTTCTTC,CASSLAVAGSYNEQFF
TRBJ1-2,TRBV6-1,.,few,TGTGCCAGGTCGACAGAGAATAACTATGGCTACACCTTC,CARSTENNYGYTF
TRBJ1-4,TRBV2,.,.,TGTGCCAGCAGTTCCACGGGGGATACTAATGAAAAACTGTTTTTT,CASSSTGDTNEKLFF
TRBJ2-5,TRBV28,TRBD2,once,TGTGCCAGCAGTTCTACTAGCGGAGGAGAGACCCAGTACTTC,CASSSTSGGETQYF
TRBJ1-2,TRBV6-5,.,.,TGTGCCAGCAGGACACAGGATGTGTACTATGGCTACACCTTC,CASRTQDVYYGYTF
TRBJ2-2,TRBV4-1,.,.,TGCGCCAGCAGCCCCTCCCTCCCGGCGGAGGAGGAGCTGTTTTTT,CASSPSLPAEEELFF
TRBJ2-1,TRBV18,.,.,TGTGCCAGCTCACCTCAGCGCAATTCCCACAATGAGCAGTTCTTC,CASSPQRNSHNEQFF
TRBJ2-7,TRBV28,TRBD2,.,TGTGCCAGCAGTCCACTAGCGGGTAGGAGCGACGAGCAGTACTTC,CASSPLAGRSDEQYF
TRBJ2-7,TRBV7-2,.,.,TGTGCCAGCAGCCCAGAGGCGCGTTACGAGCAGTACTTC,CASSPEARYEQYF
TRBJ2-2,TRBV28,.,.,TGTGCCAGCAGTGGGGCGGCCTCAGGCACCGGGGAGCTGTTTTTT,CASSGAASGTGELFF
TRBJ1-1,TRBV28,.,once,TGTGCCAGCAGTCCTTATCCAGGGATGAGGAACACTGAAGCTTTCTTT,CASSPYPGMRNTEAFF
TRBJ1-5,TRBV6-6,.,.,TGTGCCAGCAGTTACATGGCCAGCAATCAGCCCCAGCATTTT,CASSYMASNQPQHF
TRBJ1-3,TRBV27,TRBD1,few,TGTGCCAGCAGTCCAATAGCCCAATACCGGGACAGGGTCGAATCCGGGTTTGGAAACACCATATATTTT,CASSPIAQYRDRVESGFGNTIYF
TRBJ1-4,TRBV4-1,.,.,TGCGCCAGCAGCCAAGTACGGCTAACAGTTGCAACTAATGAAAAACTGTTTTTT,CASSQVRLTVATNEKLFF
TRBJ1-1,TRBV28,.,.,TGTGCCAGCAGGAAACCAGGGTCGACGAACACTGAAGCTTTCTTT,CASRKPGSTNTEAFF
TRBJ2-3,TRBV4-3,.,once,TGCGCCAGCAGCCAAGATGGACCTACCGGGATCCCAGATACGCAGTATTTT,CASSQDGPTGIPDTQYF
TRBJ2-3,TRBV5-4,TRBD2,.,TGTGCCAGCAGCTTGGCGGCGGGAGGAGATACGCAGTATTTT,CASSLAAGGDTQYF
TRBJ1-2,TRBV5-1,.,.,TGCGCCAGCAGCACAACAGGCGACTTCTATGGCTACACCTTC,CASSTTGDFYGYTF
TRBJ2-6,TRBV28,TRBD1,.,TGTGCCAGCAGGGGGGGGACAGGGATCTCCGGGGCCAACGGCCTGACTTTC,CASRGGTGISGANGLTF
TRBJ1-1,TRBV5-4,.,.,TGTGCCAGCAGCTTGGACTTGCGTTCGGGGAACACTGAAGCTTTCTTT,CASSLDLRSGNTEAFF
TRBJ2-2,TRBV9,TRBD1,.,TGTGCCAGCAGCGTCGATCTCAGGGGGTCCGGGGAGCTGTTTTTT,CASSVDLRGSGELFF
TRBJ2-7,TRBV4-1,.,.,TGCGCCAGCAGCCGACCCGACAGGATCTCCTACGAGCAGTACTTC,CASSRPDRISYEQYF
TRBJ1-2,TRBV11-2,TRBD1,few,TGTGCCAGCAGCCCGGGGACAGGGTACGATGGCTACACCTTC,CASSPGTGYDGYTF
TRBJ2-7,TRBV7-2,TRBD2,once,TGTGCCAGCAGCTTAAAATCGGGGACTAGCGGGTCCTACGAGCAGTACTTC,CASSLKSGTSGSYEQYF
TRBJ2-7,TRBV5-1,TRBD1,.,TGCGCCAGCAGCTCAGAAGGTTCGGGGACAGGGTACGAGCAGTACTTC,CASSSEGSGTGYEQYF
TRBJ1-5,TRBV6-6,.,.,TGTGCCAGCAGTACTAACGGGAATCAGCCCCAGCATTTT,CASSTNGNQPQHF
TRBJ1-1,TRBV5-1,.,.,TGCGCCAGCAGCTTGGGGCAGGCGAACACTGAAGCTTTCTTT,CASSLGQANTEAFF
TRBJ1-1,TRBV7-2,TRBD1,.,TGTGCCAGCAGCTCTCTTCAGGGGGTCGGAGGAGCTTTCTTT,CASSSLQGVGGAFF
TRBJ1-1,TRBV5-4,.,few,TGTGCCAGCAGCAGAGGGATGAACACTGAAGCTTTCTTT,CASSRGMNTEAFF
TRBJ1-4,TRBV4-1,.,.,TGCGCCAGCAGCCACTCCACAGGGTGGGCTAATGAAAAACTGTTTTTT,CASSHSTGWANEKLFF
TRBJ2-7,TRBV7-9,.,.,TGTGCCAGCAGCCCCGGGCCGGGAGAGTCAGCCTACGAGCAGTACTTC,CASSPGPGESAYEQYF
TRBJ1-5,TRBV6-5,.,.,TGTGCCAGCAGTTACTCGTCGGGGGGTCAGCCCCAGCATTTT,CASSYSSGGQPQHF
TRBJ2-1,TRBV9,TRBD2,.,TGTGCCAGCAGCGTGACTAGCGGGGATTGGGGCAATGAGCAGTTCTTC,CASSVTSGDWGNEQFF
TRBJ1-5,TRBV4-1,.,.,TGCGCCAGCAGCCAAGTGGCTTCGGGGATTTGGCCAAATCAGCCCCAGCATTTT,CASSQVASGIWPNQPQHF
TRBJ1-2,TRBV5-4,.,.,TGTGCCAGCAGCCTCCCTCGGGTGGGGGGTCCGTACTATGGCTACACCTTC,CASSLPRVGGPYYGYTF
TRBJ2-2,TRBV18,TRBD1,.,TGTGCCAGCTCACCAGGGACAGGGACCGGGGAGCTGTTTTTT,CASSPGTGTGELFF
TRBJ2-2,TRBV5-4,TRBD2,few,TGTGCCAGCAGCTTGGCCGGGACTAGCAACACCGGGGAGCTGTTTTTT,CASSLAGTSNTGELFF
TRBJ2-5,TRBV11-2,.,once,TGTGCCAGCGGCAGCCAAGAGACCCAGTACTTC,CASGSQETQYF
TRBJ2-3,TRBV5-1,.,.,TGCGCCAGCAGCTTTGGAACTAGCTTGGGAGATACGCAGTATTTT,CASSFGTSLGDTQYF
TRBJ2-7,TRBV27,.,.,TGTGCCAGCAGTTTAAGATTCATCGGGGGCTACGAGCAGTACTTC,CASSLRFIGGYEQYF
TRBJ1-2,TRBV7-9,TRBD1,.,TGTTCCAGCAGCTCCCGGATCGGACAGGGTGACTATGGCTACACCTTC,CSSSSRIGQGDYGYTF
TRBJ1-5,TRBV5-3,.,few,TGTGCCAGAAGCGTAGAACAGGGTTTGGATCAGCCCCAGCATTTT,CARSVEQGLDQPQHF
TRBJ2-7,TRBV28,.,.,TGTGCCAGCAGTCCACCCCGGGGAGCGGCCACGGTCTCCTACGAGCAGTACTTC,CASSPPRGAATVSYEQYF
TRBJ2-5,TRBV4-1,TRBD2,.,TGCGCCAGCAGCCAATGGGCCCTAGCGGGAGTGGAGACCCAGTACTTC,CASSQWALAGVETQYF